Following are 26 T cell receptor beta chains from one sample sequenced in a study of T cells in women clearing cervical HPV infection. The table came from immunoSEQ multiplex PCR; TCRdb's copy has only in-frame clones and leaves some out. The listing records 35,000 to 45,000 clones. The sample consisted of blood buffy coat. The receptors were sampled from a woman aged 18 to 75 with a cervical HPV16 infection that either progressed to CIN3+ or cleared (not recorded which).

The CDR3 sequence: CASTPEVASEAFF. The part of the CDR3 DNA that was read is TGTGCCAGCACCCCCGAGGTAGCCTCCGAA. This sequence joins TRBV11-3 and TRBJ1-1; D unclear. The CDR3 end lies 3 residues beyond the end of the read and is filled in from the germline J gene. The CDR3 has 13 amino acids. The V gene's germline CDR1 is SGHNT and CDR2 YENEEA. Variable domain in full (rest from reference TRBV11-3 and TRBJ1-1): EAGVVQSPRYKIIEKKQPVAFWCNPISGHNTLYWYLQNLGQGPELLIRYENEEAVDDSQLPKDRFSAERLKGVDSTLKIQPAELGDSAVYLCASTPEVASEAFFGQGTRLTVV.

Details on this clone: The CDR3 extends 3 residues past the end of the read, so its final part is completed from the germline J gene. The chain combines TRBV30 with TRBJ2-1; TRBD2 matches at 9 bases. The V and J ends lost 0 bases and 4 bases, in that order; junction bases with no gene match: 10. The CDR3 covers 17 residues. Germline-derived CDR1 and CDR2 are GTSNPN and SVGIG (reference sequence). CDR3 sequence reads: CAWSVRGLAGRYNEQFF. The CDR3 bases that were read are TGTGCCTGGAGTGTTCGAGGGCTAGCGGGACGTTACAATGAG.

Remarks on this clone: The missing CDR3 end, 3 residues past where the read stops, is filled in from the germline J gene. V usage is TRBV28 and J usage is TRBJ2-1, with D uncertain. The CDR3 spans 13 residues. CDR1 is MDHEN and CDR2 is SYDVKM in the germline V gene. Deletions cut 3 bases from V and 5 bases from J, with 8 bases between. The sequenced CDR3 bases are TGTGCCAGCAGTTTGGAACAGAACAATGAG. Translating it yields CASSLEQNNE. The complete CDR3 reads CASSLEQNNEQFF.

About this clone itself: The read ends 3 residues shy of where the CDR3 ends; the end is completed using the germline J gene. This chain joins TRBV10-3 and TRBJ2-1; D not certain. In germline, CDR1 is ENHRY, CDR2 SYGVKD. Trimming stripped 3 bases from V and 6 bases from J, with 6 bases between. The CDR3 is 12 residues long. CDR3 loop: CAISESGNEQFF. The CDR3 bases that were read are TGTGCCATCAGTGAATCGGGCAATGAG.

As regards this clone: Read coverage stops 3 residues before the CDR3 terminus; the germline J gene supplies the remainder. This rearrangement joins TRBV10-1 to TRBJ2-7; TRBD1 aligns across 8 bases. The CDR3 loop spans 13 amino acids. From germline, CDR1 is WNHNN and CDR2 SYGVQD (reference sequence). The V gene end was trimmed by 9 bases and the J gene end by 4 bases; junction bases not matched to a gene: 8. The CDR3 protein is CARVQDRVYEQYF. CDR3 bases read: TGCGCCAGAGTCCAGGACAGGGTGTACGAG.

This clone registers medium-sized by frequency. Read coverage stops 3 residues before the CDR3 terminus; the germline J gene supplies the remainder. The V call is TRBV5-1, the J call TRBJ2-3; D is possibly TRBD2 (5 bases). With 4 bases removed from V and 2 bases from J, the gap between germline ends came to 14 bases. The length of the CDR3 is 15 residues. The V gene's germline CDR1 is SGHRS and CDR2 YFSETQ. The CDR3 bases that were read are TGCGCCAGCAGCCCCCACAGCGACTACACAGATACG. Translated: CASSPHSDYTDT. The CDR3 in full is CASSPHSDYTDTQYF.

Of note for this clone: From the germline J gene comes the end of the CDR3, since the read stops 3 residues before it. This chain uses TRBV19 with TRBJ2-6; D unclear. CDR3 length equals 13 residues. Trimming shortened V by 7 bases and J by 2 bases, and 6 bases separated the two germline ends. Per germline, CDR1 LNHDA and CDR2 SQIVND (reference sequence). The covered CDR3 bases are TGTGCCAGTAAAGGGCCTGGGGCCAACGTC. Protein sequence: CASKGPGANV. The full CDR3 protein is CASKGPGANVLTF.

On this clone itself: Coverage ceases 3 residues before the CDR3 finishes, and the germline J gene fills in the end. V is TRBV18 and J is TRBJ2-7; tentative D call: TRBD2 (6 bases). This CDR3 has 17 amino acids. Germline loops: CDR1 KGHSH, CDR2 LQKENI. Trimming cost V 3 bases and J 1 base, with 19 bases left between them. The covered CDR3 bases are TGTGCCAGCTCACCTTCGAGGGGCGGGGCACGTTCCTACGAG. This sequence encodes CASSPSRGGARSYE. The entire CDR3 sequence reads CASSPSRGGARSYEQYF.

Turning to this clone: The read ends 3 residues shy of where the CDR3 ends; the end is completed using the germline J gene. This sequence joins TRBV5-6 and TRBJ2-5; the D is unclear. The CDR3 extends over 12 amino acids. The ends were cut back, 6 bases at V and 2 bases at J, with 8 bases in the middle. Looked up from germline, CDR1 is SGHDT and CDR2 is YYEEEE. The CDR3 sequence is CASNSRQETQYF. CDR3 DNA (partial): TGTGCCAGCAACAGCCGACAAGAGACC.

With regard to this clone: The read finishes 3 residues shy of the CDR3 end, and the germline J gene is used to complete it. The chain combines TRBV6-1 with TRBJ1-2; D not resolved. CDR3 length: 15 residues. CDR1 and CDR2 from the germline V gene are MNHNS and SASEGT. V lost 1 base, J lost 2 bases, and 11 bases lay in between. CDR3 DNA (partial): TGTGCCAGCAGTGAAGTGCTAGGAATGAACTATGGC. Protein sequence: CASSEVLGMNYG. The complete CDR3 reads CASSEVLGMNYGYTF.

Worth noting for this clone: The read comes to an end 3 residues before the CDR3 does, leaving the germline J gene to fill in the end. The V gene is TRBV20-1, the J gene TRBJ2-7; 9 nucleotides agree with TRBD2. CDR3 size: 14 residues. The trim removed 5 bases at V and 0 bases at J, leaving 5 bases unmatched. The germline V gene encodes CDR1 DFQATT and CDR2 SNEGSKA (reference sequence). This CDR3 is CSAPLSGSSYEQYF. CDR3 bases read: TGCAGTGCTCCACTTAGCGGGAGCTCCTACGAG.

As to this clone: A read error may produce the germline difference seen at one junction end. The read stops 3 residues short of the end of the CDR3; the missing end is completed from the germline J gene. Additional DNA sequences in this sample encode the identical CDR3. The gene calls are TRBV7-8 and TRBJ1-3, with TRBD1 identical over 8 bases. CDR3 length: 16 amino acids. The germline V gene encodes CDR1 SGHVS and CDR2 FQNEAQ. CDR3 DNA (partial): TGTGCCAGCAGCCCACGGACAGGGAAGTGGGGAAACACT. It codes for CASSPRTGKWGNT. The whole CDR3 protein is CASSPRTGKWGNTIYF.

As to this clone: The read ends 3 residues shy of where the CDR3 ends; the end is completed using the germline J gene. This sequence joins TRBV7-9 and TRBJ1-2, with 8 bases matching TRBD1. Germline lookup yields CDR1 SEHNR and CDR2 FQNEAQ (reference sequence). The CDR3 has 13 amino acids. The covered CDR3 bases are TGTGCCAGCAGCTTCGCAGGGGGCCACGAC. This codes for CASSFAGGHD. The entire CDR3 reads CASSFAGGHDYTF.

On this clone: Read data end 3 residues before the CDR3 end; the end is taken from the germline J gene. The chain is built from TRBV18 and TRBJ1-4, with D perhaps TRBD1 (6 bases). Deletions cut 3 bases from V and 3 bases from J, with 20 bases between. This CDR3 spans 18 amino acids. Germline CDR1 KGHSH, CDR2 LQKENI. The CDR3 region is CASSPFGQTFVSNEKLFF. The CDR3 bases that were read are TGTGCCAGCTCACCTTTCGGACAGACGTTCGTGTCTAATGAAAAA.

The CDR3 bases that were read are TGTGCCAGCAGCCAAGGCACAGCTGGAAACACC. This sequence encodes CASSQGTAGNT. The full CDR3 reads CASSQGTAGNTIYF. This sequence joins TRBV14 and TRBJ1-3, with D unclear. The read comes to an end 3 residues before the CDR3 does, leaving the germline J gene to fill in the end. The germline V and J ends were trimmed by 1 base and 2 bases, with 6 bases remaining between them. Germline V gives CDR1 SGHDN, CDR2 FVKESK. This CDR3 is 14 amino acids long.

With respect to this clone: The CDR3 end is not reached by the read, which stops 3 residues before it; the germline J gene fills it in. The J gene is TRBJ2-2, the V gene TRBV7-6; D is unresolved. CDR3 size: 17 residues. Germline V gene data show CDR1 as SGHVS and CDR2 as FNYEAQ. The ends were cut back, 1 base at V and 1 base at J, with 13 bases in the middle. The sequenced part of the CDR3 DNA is TGTGCCAGCAGCTTAGAAAGCAGGCTCGGGAACACCGGGGAG. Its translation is CASSLESRLGNTGE. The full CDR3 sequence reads CASSLESRLGNTGELFF.

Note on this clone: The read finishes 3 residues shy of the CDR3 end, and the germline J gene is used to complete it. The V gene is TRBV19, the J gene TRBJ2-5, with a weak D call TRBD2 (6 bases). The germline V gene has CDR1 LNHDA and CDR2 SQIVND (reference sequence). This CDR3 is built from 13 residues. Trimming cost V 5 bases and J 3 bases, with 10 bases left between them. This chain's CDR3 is CASSLTRKETQYF. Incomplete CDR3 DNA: TGTGCCAGTAGTTTGACTAGGAAAGAGACC.

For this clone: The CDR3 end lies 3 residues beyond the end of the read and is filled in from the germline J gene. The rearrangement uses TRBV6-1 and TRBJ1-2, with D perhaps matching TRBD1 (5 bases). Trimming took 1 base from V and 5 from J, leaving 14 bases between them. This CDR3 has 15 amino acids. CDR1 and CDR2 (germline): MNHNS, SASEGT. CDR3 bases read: TGTGCCAGCAGTGAAGGTTGGCAGGGTGGGTATGGC. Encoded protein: CASSEGWQGGYG. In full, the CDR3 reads CASSEGWQGGYGYTF.

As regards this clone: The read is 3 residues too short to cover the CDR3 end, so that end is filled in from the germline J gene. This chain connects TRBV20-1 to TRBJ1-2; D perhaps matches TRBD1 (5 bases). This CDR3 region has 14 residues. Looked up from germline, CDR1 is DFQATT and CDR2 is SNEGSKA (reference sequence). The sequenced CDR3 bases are TGCAGTGCTCCAGCCCCCCAGGGCCTGGACGGC. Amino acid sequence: CSAPAPQGLDG. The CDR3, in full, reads CSAPAPQGLDGYTF.

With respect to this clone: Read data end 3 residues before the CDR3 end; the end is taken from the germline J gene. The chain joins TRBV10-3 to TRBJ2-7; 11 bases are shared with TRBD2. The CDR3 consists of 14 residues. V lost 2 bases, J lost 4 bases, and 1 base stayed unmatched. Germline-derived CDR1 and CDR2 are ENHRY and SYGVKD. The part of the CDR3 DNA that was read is TGTGCCATCAGTGAGACTAGCGGGAGTTACGAG. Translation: CAISETSGSYE. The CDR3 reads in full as CAISETSGSYEQYF.

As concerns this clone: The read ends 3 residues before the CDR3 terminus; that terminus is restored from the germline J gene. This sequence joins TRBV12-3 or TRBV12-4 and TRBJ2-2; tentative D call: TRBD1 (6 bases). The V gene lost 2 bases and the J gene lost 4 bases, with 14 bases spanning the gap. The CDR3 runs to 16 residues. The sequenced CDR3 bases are TGTGCCAGCAGTTTAACTGGGGGCTTAGGCACCGGGGAG. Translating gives CASSLTGGLGTGE. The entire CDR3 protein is CASSLTGGLGTGELFF.

The sequenced CDR3 bases are TGTGCCAGCAGTTCAGGGACTAGCGGGAGGGCCGCAGATACG. Translated: CASSSGTSGRAADT. The full CDR3 sequence reads CASSSGTSGRAADTQYF. The chain employs TRBV28 and TRBJ2-3, with 16 positions matching TRBD2. The read terminates 3 residues before the CDR3 end, so the remaining end is supplied by the germline J gene. This CDR3 region has 17 residues. The V gene's germline CDR1 is MDHEN and CDR2 SYDVKM. After removal of 4 bases from V and 4 bases from J, the junction contained 5 bases not matched to a gene.

The CDR3 DNA, read in part, is TGTGCCAGCAGAGAGGGACAGCCAAATTCACCA. Translating gives CASREGQPNSP. The full CDR3 sequence reads CASREGQPNSPLFF. The V call is TRBV2, the J call TRBJ1-4; 7 bases fit TRBD1. The read falls 3 residues short of the CDR3 end, and the missing part is taken from the germline J gene. The CDR3 length is 14 residues. The germline V gene encodes CDR1 SNHLY and CDR2 FYNNEI. The complete variable domain, with remaining parts taken from reference TRBV2 and TRBJ1-4, reads EPEVTQTPSHQVTQMGQEVILRCVPISNHLYFYWYRQILGQKVEFLVSFYNNEISEKSEIFDDQFSVERPDGSNFTLKIRSTKLEDSAMYFCASREGQPNSPLFFGSGTQLSVL.

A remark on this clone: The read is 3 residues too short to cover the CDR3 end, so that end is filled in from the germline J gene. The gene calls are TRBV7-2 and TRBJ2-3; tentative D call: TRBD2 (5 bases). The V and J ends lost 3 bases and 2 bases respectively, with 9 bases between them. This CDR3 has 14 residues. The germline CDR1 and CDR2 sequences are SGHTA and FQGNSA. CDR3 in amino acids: CASSLDFYTDTQYF. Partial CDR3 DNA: TGTGCCAGCAGCTTGGACTTTTACACAGATACG.

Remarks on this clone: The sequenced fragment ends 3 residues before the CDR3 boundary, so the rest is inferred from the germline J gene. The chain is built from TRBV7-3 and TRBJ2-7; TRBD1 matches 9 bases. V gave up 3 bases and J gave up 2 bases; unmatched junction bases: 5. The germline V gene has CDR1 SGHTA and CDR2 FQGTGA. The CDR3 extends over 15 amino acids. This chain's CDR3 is CASSFGTGSTYEQYF. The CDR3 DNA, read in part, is TGTGCCAGCAGCTTTGGGACAGGGAGTACCTACGAG.

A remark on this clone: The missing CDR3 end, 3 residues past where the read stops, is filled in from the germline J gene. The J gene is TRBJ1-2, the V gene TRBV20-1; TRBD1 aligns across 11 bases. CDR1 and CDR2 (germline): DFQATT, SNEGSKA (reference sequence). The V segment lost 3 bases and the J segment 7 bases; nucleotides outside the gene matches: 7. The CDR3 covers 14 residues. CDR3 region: CSASNGQGASGYTF. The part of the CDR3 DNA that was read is TGCAGTGCTAGCAACGGACAGGGGGCGAGTGGC.